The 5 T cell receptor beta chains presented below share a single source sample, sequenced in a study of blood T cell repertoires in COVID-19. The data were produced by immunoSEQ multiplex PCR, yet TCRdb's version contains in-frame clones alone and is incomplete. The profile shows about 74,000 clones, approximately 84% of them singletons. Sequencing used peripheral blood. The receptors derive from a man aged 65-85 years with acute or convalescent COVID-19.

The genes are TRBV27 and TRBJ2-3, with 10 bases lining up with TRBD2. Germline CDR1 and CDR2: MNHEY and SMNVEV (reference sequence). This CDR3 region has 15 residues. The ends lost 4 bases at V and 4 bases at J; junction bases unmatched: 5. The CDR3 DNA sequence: TGTGCCAGCAGTTCTAGCGGGAGACCCGCAGATACGCAGTATTTT. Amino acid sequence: CASSSSGRPADTQYF.

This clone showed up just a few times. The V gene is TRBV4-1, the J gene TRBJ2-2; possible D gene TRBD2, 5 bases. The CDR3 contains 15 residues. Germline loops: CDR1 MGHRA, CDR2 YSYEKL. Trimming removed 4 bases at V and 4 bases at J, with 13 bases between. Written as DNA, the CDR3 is TGCGCCAGCAGCCTAGCGACGGAGGCCACCGGGGAGCTGTTTTTT. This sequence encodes CASSLATEATGELFF.

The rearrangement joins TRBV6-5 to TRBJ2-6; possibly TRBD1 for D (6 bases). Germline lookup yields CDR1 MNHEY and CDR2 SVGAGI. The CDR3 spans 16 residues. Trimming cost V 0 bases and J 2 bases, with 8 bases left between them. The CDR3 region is CASSYSAGAGANVLTF. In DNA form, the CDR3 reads TGTGCCAGCAGTTACTCGGCAGGGGCTGGGGCCAACGTCCTGACTTTC.

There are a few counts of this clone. This CDR3 reads CASSLIAAYNEQFF. In nucleotides, the CDR3 is TGTGCCAGCAGTTTAATCGCGGCTTACAATGAGCAGTTCTTC. This chain uses TRBV28 with TRBJ2-1; D is unclear. The V and J ends lost 2 bases and 4 bases respectively, with 9 bases between them. The germline gives CDR1 MDHEN, CDR2 SYDVKM. The CDR3 runs 14 residues.

Here the CDR3 reads CASSRTGGNGYTF. The CDR3 DNA reads TGTGCCAGCAGCCGAACAGGGGGCAATGGCTACACCTTC. V is TRBV7-3 and J is TRBJ1-2; 9 bases map to TRBD1. The CDR3 loop spans 13 amino acids. The germline V gene has CDR1 SGHTA and CDR2 FQGTGA. Trimming removed 5 bases from V and 6 bases from J; junction bases left unmatched: 4.